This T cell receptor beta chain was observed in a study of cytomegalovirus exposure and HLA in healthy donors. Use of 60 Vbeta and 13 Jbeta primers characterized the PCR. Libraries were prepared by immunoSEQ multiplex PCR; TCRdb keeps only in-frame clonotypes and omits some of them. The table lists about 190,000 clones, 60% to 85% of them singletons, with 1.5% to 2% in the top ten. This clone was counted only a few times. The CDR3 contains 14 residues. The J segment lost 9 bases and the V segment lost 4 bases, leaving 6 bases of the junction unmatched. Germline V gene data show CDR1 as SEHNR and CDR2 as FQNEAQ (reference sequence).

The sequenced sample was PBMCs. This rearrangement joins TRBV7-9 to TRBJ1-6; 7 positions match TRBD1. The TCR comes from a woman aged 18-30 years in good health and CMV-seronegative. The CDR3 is CASSSTQGISPLHF. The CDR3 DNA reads TGTGCCAGCAGCTCCACACAGGGGATTTCACCCCTCCACTTT.